This is a list of T cell receptor beta chains from one sample in a study of blood T cell repertoires in COVID-19. Only in-frame clones appear in the TCRdb table, and some are missing; sequencing was by immunoSEQ multiplex PCR. Of roughly 370,000 clones listed, about 83% were seen once; the top ten hold approximately 10%. The material sequenced was PBMCs or T cells enriched from blood (not recorded which). The source is a woman aged 45-65 years who had recovered from COVID-19. Each CDR3 is given without its conserved first and last residue.

V: TRBV7-8
CDR3: ASSRFDRGIRGTEAF

V: TRBV4-2
CDR3: ASSQVRDRGTEAF

V: TRBV7-8
CDR3: ASRLGQGNEKLF

V: TRBV4-1
CDR3: ASSPGRGNSGNTIY

V: TRBV30
CDR3: AWSAGGAYGYT

V: TRBV29-1
CDR3: SVARDRDYGYT

V: TRBV5-1
CDR3: ASRPGGGMNTEAF

V: TRBV28
CDR3: ASSSGDIVYNEQF

V: TRBV2
CDR3: ASSGLAGGYLASSYNEQF

V: TRBV6-5
CDR3: ATFPGQGAGTEAF

V: TRBV7-9
CDR3: ASSLPEAPPGELF

V: TRBV5-4
CDR3: ASSTDRMAYEQY

V: TRBV29-1
CDR3: SVPGTGGVREY

V: TRBV4-2
CDR3: ASSQVLTGAPDGYT

V: TRBV2
CDR3: ANERTTGTEAF

V: TRBV11-2
CDR3: ASSDRTGGGIREQY

V: TRBV28
CDR3: ASSKRTASSGNTIY

V: TRBV19
CDR3: ASISRSGVGNQPQH

V: TRBV3-1/TRBV3-2
CDR3: ASSQAENTQY

V: TRBV18
CDR3: ASSEDGARFEKLF

V: TRBV6-5
CDR3: ASTPQGARNYGYT

V: TRBV2
CDR3: ASSERGNNEKLF

V: TRBV28
CDR3: ASTKGGPAEKLF

V: TRBV5-1
CDR3: ASSLGGGFGANVLT

V: TRBV4-1
CDR3: ASSPAGGPFGEQF

V: TRBV5-1
CDR3: ASSLIGGAMNTEAF

V: TRBV4-1
CDR3: ASSQEGGRGAF

V: TRBV15
CDR3: ATSRHSGANVLT

V: TRBV2
CDR3: ASSAREPNQPQH

V: TRBV27
CDR3: ASGRQGLSGELF

V: TRBV7-9
CDR3: ASSGGGQPQH

V: TRBV6-6
CDR3: ASSYWTGEPQH

V: TRBV6-5
CDR3: ASGQETQY

V: TRBV2
CDR3: ASSGEGEQY

V: TRBV7-8
CDR3: ASSSQGDDTGELF

V: TRBV12-3/TRBV12-4
CDR3: ASSSNGYEQY

V: TRBV28
CDR3: ASSSPGTSGGTDTQY

V: TRBV2
CDR3: ASSVFVGAGSNNEQF

V: TRBV3-1/TRBV3-2
CDR3: ASSQAQGWPGELF

V: TRBV3-1/TRBV3-2
CDR3: ASSQGSGGRGDTQY

V: TRBV21-1
CDR3: ASSRVLGKKY

V: TRBV7-2
CDR3: ASSAQVNTEAF

V: TRBV30
CDR3: AWSVTGLATQEQF

V: TRBV30
CDR3: AWSVGDRGQNNSPLH

V: TRBV7-3
CDR3: ASSSFRDWTTGANVLT

V: TRBV4-2
CDR3: ASSQEIGTGGIGGYT

V: TRBV3-1/TRBV3-2
CDR3: ASSHRQGTNEKLF

V: TRBV28
CDR3: ASSPPLAGYSYEQY

V: TRBV7-9
CDR3: ASSPRQGSYGYT

V: TRBV3-1/TRBV3-2
CDR3: ASSQLGGGRLYEQF

V: TRBV4-3
CDR3: ASSQTPGHSNSPLH

V: TRBV3-1/TRBV3-2
CDR3: ASSQYVRGRTGELF

V: TRBV4-2
CDR3: ASSQSPGTGFTEAF